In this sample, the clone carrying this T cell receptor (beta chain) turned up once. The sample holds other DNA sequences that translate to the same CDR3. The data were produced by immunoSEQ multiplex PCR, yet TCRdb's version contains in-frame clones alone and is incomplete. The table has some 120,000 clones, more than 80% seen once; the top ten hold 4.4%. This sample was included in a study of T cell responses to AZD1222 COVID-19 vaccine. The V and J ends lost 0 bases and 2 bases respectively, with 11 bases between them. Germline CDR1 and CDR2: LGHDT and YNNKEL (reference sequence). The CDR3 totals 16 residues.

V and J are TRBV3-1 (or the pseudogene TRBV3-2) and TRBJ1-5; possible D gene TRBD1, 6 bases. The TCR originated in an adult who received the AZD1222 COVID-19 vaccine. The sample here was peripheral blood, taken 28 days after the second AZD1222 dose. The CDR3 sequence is CASSQDGGLGNQPQHF. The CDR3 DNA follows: TGTGCCAGCAGCCAAGATGGGGGGCTTGGCAATCAGCCCCAGCATTTT.